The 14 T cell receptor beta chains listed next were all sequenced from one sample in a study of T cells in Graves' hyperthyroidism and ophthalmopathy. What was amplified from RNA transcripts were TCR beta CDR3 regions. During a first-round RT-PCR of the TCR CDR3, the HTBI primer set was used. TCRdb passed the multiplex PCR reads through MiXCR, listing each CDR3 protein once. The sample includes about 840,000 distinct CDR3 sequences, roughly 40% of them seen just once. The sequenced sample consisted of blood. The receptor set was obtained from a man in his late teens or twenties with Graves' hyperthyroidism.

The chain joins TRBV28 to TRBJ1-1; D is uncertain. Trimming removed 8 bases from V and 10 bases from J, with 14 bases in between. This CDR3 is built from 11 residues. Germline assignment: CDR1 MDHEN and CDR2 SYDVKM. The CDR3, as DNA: TGTGCCAGCGAATCGCTACTTAGAGCTTTCTTT. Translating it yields CASESLLRAFF.

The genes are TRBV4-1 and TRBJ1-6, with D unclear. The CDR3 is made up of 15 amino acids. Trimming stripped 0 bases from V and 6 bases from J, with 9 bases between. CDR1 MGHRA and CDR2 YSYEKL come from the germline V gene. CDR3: CASSQDWRGNSPLHF. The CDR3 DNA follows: TGCGCCAGCAGCCAAGATTGGCGCGGTAATTCACCCCTCCACTTT.

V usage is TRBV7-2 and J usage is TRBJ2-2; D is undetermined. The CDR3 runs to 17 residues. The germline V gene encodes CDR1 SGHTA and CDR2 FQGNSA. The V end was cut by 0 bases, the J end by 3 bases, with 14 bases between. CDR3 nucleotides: TGTGCCAGCAGCTTAGCGCTGGCTGCCAGCTACACCGGGGAGCTGTTTTTT. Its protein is CASSLALAASYTGELFF.

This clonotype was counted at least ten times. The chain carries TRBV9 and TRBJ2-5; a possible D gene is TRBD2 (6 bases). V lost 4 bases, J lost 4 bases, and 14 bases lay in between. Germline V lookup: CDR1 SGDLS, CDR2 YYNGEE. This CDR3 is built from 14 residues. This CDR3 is CASSPVGSRETQYF. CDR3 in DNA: TGTGCCAGCAGCCCTGTCGGGAGTCGAGAGACCCAGTACTTC.

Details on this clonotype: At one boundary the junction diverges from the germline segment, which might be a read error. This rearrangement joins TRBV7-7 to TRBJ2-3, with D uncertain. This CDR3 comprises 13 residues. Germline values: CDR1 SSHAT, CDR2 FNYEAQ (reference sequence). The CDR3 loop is CASSPQITDTQYF. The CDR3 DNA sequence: TGTGCTAGCAGCCCACAGATCACAGATACGCAGTATTTT.

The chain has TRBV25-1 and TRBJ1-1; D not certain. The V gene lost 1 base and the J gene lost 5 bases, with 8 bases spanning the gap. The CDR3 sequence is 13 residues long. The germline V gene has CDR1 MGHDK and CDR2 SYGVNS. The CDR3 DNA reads TGTGCCAGCAGTGAATTTGGAACAACTGAAGCTTTCTTT. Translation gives CASSEFGTTEAFF.

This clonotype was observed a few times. As DNA, the CDR3 is TGTGCCAGCAACCTGGGACTAGCGGGAACCGGGGAGCTGTTTTTT. Translation: CASNLGLAGTGELFF. The chain has TRBV9 and TRBJ2-2, with TRBD2 matching 13 bases. There are 15 residues in the CDR3. J gave up 5 bases and V 6 bases, and 4 bases lay outside the gene matches. CDR1 and CDR2 (germline): SGDLS, YYNGEE.

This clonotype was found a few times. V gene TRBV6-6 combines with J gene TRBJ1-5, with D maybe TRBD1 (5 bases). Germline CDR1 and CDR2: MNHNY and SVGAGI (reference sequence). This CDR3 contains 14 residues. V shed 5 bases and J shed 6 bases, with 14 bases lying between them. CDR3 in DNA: TGTGCCAGCAGTCTCAGTGGGGCCGGTCAGCCCCAGCATTTT. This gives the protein CASSLSGAGQPQHF.

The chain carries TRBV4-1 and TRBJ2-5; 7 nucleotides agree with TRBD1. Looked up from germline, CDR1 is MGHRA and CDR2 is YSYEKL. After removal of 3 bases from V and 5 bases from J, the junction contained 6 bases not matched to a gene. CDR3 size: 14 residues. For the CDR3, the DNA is TGCGCCAGCAGCCAGACAGGGCACAGCGAGACCCAGTACTTC. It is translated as CASSQTGHSETQYF.

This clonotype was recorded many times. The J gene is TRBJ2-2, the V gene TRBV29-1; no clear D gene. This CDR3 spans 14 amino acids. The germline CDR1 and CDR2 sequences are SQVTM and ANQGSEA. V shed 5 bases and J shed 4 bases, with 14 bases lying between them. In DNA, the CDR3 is TGCAGCGTTTCCGTTAGTGGGTTCACCGGGGAGCTGTTTTTT. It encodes CSVSVSGFTGELFF.

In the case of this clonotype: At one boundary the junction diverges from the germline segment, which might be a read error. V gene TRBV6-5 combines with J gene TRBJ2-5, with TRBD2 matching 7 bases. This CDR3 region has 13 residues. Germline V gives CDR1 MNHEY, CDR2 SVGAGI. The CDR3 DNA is TGTGCCAGCAGTTACTCGGGAGGGGAGAGCCAGTACTTC. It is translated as CASSYSGGESQYF.

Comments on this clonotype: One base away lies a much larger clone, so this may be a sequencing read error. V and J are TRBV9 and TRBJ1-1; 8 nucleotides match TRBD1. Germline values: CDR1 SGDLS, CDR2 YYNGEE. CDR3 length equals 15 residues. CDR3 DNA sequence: TGTGCCAGCAGCATCGGACAGGGAATGAACACTGAAGCTTCCTTT. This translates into CASSIGQGMNTEASF.

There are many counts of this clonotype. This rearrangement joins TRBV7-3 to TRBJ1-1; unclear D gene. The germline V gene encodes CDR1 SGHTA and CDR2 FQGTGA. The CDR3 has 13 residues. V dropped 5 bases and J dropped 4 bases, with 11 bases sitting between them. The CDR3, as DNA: TGTGCCAGCAGCCAAGATAGGGTCACTGAAGCTTTCTTT. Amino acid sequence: CASSQDRVTEAFF.

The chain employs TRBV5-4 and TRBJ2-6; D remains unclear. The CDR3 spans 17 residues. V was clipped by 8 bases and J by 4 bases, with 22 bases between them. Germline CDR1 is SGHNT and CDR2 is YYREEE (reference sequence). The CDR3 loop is CARTGRGQEQGANVLTF. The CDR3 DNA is TGTGCCAGGACGGGCCGAGGTCAGGAGCAAGGGGCCAACGTCCTGACTTTC. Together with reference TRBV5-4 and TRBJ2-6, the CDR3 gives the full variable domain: ETGVTQSPTHLIKTRGQQVTLRCSSQSGHNTVSWYQQALGQGPQFIFQYYREEENGRGNFPPRFSGLQFPNYSSELNVNALELDDSALYLCARTGRGQEQGANVLTFGAGSRLTVL.